Each of the 24 T cell receptor beta chains below was sequenced from the same sample in a study of spatial heterogeneity in lung cancer. Regarding time point: sample taken at primary tumor resection. MiXCR, run by TCRdb on the 5' RACE reads, gives a single entry per CDR3 protein. Of around 18,000 distinct CDR3 sequences in the sample, almost 6% were seen once. Antigens of these TCRs are unknown. Regarding the study as a whole: One measure, the expanded intratumoral alpha and beta TCR count, tracked tumor mutation counts.

The input for sequencing was lung tumor tissue, taken at surgery. These receptor sequences come from a female donor with early-stage non-small cell lung cancer.

This clonotype is large by share. This beta chain slipped into a library made for alpha chains as a stray read, so its size is not meaningful. The J gene is TRBJ1-5, the V gene TRBV27, with D hard to call. Trimming took 6 bases from V and 0 from J, leaving 12 bases between them. The CDR3 has 15 amino acids. The V gene's germline CDR1 is MNHEY and CDR2 SMNVEV (reference sequence). The DNA for the CDR3 is TGTGCCAGCAGGATGGCAGGTCTTAGCAATCAGCCCCAGCATTTT. Translation: CASRMAGLSNQPQHF.

As for this clonotype: This beta chain represents an off-target read in a library built for alpha chains; its size is of limited meaning. The V call is TRBV6-5, the J call TRBJ1-3; D is unresolved. The germline CDR1 and CDR2 sequences are MNHEY and SVGAGI. This CDR3 comprises 15 residues. V lost 6 bases to trimming and J lost 3 bases, with 15 bases between them. The CDR3 is CASSRRAGLGNTIYF. The CDR3, as DNA: TGTGCCAGCAGCCGACGGGCGGGTCTTGGAAACACCATATATTTT.

This clonotype was detected ten times or more. Because this beta chain is a stray read in a library intended to capture alpha chains, its abundance should not be given much weight. The V and J genes are TRBV12-3 or TRBV12-4 and TRBJ1-5, with D uncertain. Trimming removed 6 bases from V and 8 bases from J, with 11 bases in between. The CDR3 loop spans 12 amino acids. CDR3 protein: CASSRDQKPQHF. The DNA of the CDR3 is TGTGCCAGCAGCCGAGACCAGAAGCCCCAGCATTTT.

By proportion, this clonotype is medium-sized. For a library built for alpha chains, this beta chain is a stray read; little rests on its size. V usage is TRBV5-1 and J usage is TRBJ2-1; D tentatively fits TRBD1 or TRBD2 (5 bases each). CDR3 length: 12 amino acids. V was shortened by 5 bases and J by 7 bases, with 10 bases between the two germline ends. The V gene's germline CDR1 is SGHRS and CDR2 YFSETQ. The CDR3 protein is CASREGENEQFF. CDR3 nucleotide sequence: TGCGCCAGCAGGGAAGGGGAGAATGAGCAGTTCTTC.

This clonotype occurred many times. In a library made to pick up alpha chains, this beta chain is a stray read with a size that means little. J is TRBJ2-5 and V is TRBV20-1; TRBD2 matches at 7 bases. V shed 3 bases, J shed 6 bases, and the junction held 7 bases outside the gene matches. Germline loops: CDR1 DFQATT, CDR2 SNEGSKA (reference sequence). This CDR3 comprises 13 residues. CDR3 nucleotides: TGCAGTGCTAGCACTAGCGTTGGTCAGACCCAGTACTTC. It specifies CSASTSVGQTQYF.

This clonotype was detected many times. A library made for alpha chains picked up this beta chain off target, so its size means little. The chain couples TRBV5-4 to TRBJ2-7; TRBD1 might be the D (5 bases). From germline, CDR1 is SGHNT and CDR2 YYREEE (reference sequence). The CDR3 is 14 amino acids. V was cut by 4 bases and J by 3 bases, with 14 bases left in between. CDR3 DNA sequence: TGTGCCAGCAGCCCCCAACCCAGGGACTACGAGCAGTACTTC. Translation gives CASSPQPRDYEQYF. Full variable domain (missing parts from reference TRBV5-4 and TRBJ2-7): ETGVTQSPTHLIKTRGQQVTLRCSSQSGHNTVSWYQQALGQGPQFIFQYYREEENGRGNFPPRFSGLQFPNYSSELNVNALELDDSALYLCASSPQPRDYEQYFGPGTRLTVT.

This clonotype was seen ten or more times. This beta chain slipped into a library made for alpha chains as a stray read, so its size is not meaningful. The V call is TRBV7-6, the J call TRBJ2-3; 9 nucleotides match TRBD2. The CDR3 extends over 15 amino acids. Per germline, CDR1 SGHVS and CDR2 FNYEAQ. V was pared by 5 bases and J by 4 bases, with 7 bases of the junction left unmatched. CDR3 coding DNA: TGTGCCAGCAGCCATAGCGGGAGTCCACCAGATACGCAGTATTTT. Protein product: CASSHSGSPPDTQYF. The entire variable domain, with the rest obtained from reference TRBV7-6 and TRBJ2-3, is as follows: GAGVSQSPRYKVTKRGQDVALRCDPISGHVSLYWYRQALGQGPEFLTYFNYEAQQDKSGLPNDRFSAERPEGSISTLTIQRTEQRDSAMYRCASSHSGSPPDTQYFGPGTRLTVL.

In this sample, this clonotype turned up many times. This beta chain was picked up by a library intended for alpha chains and is off target, so its count carries little meaning. The chain uses TRBV12-3 or TRBV12-4 and TRBJ2-4; no clear D. V gave up 1 base and J gave up 6 bases, with 13 bases separating them. The CDR3 is 15 residues long. CDR3 protein: CASSLVATRVNIQYF. DNA for the CDR3: TGTGCCAGCAGTTTAGTAGCCACCCGGGTAAACATTCAGTACTTC.

The sample holds many counts of this clonotype. This beta chain is a stray read from a library made for alpha chains; its abundance is not meaningful. V and J are TRBV6-2 or TRBV6-3 and TRBJ2-2; tentatively, D is TRBD2 (5 bases). Trimming took 2 bases from V and 4 from J, leaving 11 bases between them. Germline-derived CDR1 and CDR2 are MNHEY and SVGEGT. This CDR3 spans 15 amino acids. The CDR3 sequence: CASSYDSEGTGELFF. In DNA, the CDR3 is TGTGCCAGCAGTTACGATAGCGAAGGCACCGGGGAGCTGTTTTTT.

There are many counts of this clonotype. Because the library targeted alpha chains, this beta chain is an off-target read whose size means little. This chain joins TRBV20-1 and TRBJ1-5, with D perhaps matching TRBD1 (5 bases). The ends were cut back, 2 bases at V and 1 base at J, with 15 bases in the middle. Germline assignment: CDR1 DFQATT and CDR2 SNEGSKA (reference sequence). CDR3 length equals 16 residues. CDR3 bases: TGCAGTGCTAGATCCCAAGAGGGGAAGAGCAATCAGCCCCAGCATTTT. Translation gives CSARSQEGKSNQPQHF.

This clonotype was recorded at least ten times. With the library built for alpha chains, this beta chain is off target and its frequency is not meaningful. In nucleotides, the CDR3 is TGTGCCAGCAGTTTCCGGACTAGCGAGGCAGATACGCAGTATTTT. Amino acid sequence: CASSFRTSEADTQYF. The chain recombines TRBV6-4 with TRBJ2-3; 9 bases align to TRBD2. The CDR3 is 15 residues long. V lost 5 bases and J lost 4; bases outside the gene matches: 7. Germline values: CDR1 MRHNA, CDR2 SNTAGT.

This clonotype was seen at least ten times. Because the library targeted alpha chains, this beta chain is an off-target read whose size means little. The V gene is TRBV14, the J gene TRBJ2-5; D possibly corresponds to TRBD2 (5 bases). Germline-derived CDR1 and CDR2 are SGHDN and FVKESK. Trimming cost V 0 bases and J 4 bases, with 6 bases left between them. The CDR3 runs 13 residues. CDR3 bases: TGTGCCAGCAGCCAAGATCGGGGAGAGACCCAGTACTTC. Its translation: CASSQDRGETQYF.

Only a few counts were recorded for this clonotype. This beta chain is an unintended read in a library built for alpha chains; its size means little. The rearrangement links TRBV7-9 to TRBJ1-1; unclear D gene. Between the trimmed V and J ends, which lost 1 base and 1 base, there was a span of 10 bases. The CDR3 extends over 15 amino acids. CDR1 and CDR2 (germline): SEHNR, FQNEAQ (reference sequence). The CDR3 spells CASSLGEGWNTEAFF. In nucleotides, the CDR3 is TGTGCCAGCAGCTTAGGGGAGGGTTGGAACACTGAAGCTTTCTTT.

This clonotype has a handful of counts. For a library built for alpha chains, this beta chain is a stray read; little rests on its size. This chain joins TRBV29-1 and TRBJ2-7; tentatively, D is TRBD1 (6 bases). The CDR3 loop spans 12 amino acids. Germline CDR1 is SQVTM and CDR2 is ANQGSEA. The V gene lost 2 bases and the J gene lost 5 bases, with 10 bases spanning the gap. The CDR3 DNA is TGCAGCGTTGAACCGCCAGGGGACGAGCAGTACTTC. It is translated as CSVEPPGDEQYF.

This clonotype was observed a handful of times. This beta chain is a stray sequence in a library constructed for alpha chains; its clone size is not meaningful. This rearrangement joins TRBV20-1 to TRBJ1-2; TRBD1 is a possible D gene (5 bases). This CDR3 region has 13 residues. V was cut by 6 bases and J by 2 bases, with 13 bases left in between. CDR1 and CDR2 from the germline V gene are DFQATT and SNEGSKA (reference sequence). CDR3 protein: CSASPRGNYGYTF. The CDR3 DNA reads TGCAGTGCCTCCCCCCGGGGGAACTATGGCTACACCTTC.

This clonotype was observed a few times. Because the library targeted alpha chains, this beta chain is an off-target read whose size means little. The chain uses TRBV20-1 and TRBJ1-5; 11 bases agree with TRBD1. Germline assignment: CDR1 DFQATT and CDR2 SNEGSKA (reference sequence). J was trimmed by 7 bases and V by 6 bases; bases with no gene match: 5. The CDR3 extends over 13 amino acids. The CDR3 DNA reads as TGCAGTGCCCGGGGACAGGGGGAACAGCCCCAGCATTTT. This encodes CSARGQGEQPQHF.

This clonotype was picked up many times. This beta chain is a stray read from a library made for alpha chains; its abundance is not meaningful. This chain links TRBV6-2 or TRBV6-3 with TRBJ1-1, with a weak D call TRBD1 (6 bases). Germline V lookup: CDR1 MNHEY, CDR2 SVGEGT. The length of the CDR3 is 17 residues. V was pared by 2 bases and J by 2 bases, with 18 bases between. The chain's CDR3 is CASSYTHSTGRNTEAFF. The CDR3, as DNA: TGTGCCAGCAGTTACACCCATTCGACAGGTCGTAACACTGAAGCTTTCTTT.

This clonotype showed up many times. Since the library was made to target alpha chains, this beta chain is a stray read and its abundance is not meaningful. The chain recombines TRBV27 with TRBJ2-6, with D hard to call. V gave up 8 bases and J gave up 2 bases, with 19 bases separating them. CDR3 size: 17 residues. Germline lookup yields CDR1 MNHEY and CDR2 SMNVEV (reference sequence). The CDR3 loop reads CASAPGVGMAGANVLTF. Here the CDR3 DNA reads TGTGCCAGCGCCCCCGGCGTTGGAATGGCTGGGGCCAACGTCCTGACTTTC.

This clonotype was observed at least ten times. This beta chain was picked up by a library intended for alpha chains and is off target, so its count carries little meaning. The chain joins TRBV19 to TRBJ2-2; TRBD2 is a possible D gene (5 bases). The germline V gene encodes CDR1 LNHDA and CDR2 SQIVND (reference sequence). The CDR3 length is 15 residues. With 2 bases removed from V and 2 bases from J, the gap between germline ends came to 9 bases. The CDR3: CASSIQSGNTGELFF. DNA for the CDR3: TGTGCCAGTAGTATACAGAGCGGAAACACCGGGGAGCTGTTTTTT.

This clonotype was detected ten times or more. The library was designed around alpha chains, so this beta chain is a stray read whose abundance carries little weight. This sequence joins TRBV4-1 and TRBJ2-4, with D uncertain. The V gene's germline CDR1 is MGHRA and CDR2 YSYEKL. The V gene lost 1 base and the J gene lost 1 base, with 11 bases spanning the gap. The CDR3 runs 16 residues. The CDR3 DNA reads TGCGCCAGCAGCCAAGGTCGGGCCAGCGCCAAAAACATTCAGTACTTC. Encoded protein: CASSQGRASAKNIQYF.

In the case of this clonotype: This beta chain came through as a stray read in a library set up for alpha chains, and its size says little. The chain has TRBV5-1 and TRBJ2-2, with 11 bases matching TRBD1. Unmatched junction bases numbered 5, after V lost 0 bases and J lost 10 bases. The CDR3 totals 15 residues. Germline CDR1 reads SGHRS; CDR2 reads YFSETQ. CDR3 nucleotide sequence: TGCGCCAGCAGCTTGGACGGACAGGGGGCCGCGGAGCTGTTTTTT. Protein: CASSLDGQGAAELFF.

About this clonotype: The size of this beta chain means little, since it is a stray read in a library made for alpha chains. V and J are TRBV10-3 and TRBJ2-3; 10 bases map to TRBD2. V dropped 2 bases and J dropped 5; count of bases not matched to a gene: 4. There are 15 residues in the CDR3. The germline V gene has CDR1 ENHRY and CDR2 SYGVKD. CDR3 protein: CAISEGTSAIDTQYF. The CDR3 DNA reads as TGTGCCATCAGTGAGGGGACTAGCGCCATAGATACGCAGTATTTT.

This clonotype has more than one count but fewer than ten. Since it is a stray read in a library aimed at alpha chains, this beta chain has a size that is not meaningful. The chain combines TRBV2 with TRBJ2-3; possibly TRBD2 for D (6 bases). The germline V and J ends were trimmed by 8 bases and 1 base, with 19 bases remaining between them. The CDR3 runs 16 residues. The germline V gene has CDR1 SNHLY and CDR2 FYNNEI. This chain's CDR3 is CASGKSGVRGTDTQYF. DNA for the CDR3: TGTGCCAGCGGAAAGTCGGGGGTGCGGGGCACAGATACGCAGTATTTT.

This clonotype has ten or more counts. Because this beta chain is a stray read in a library intended to capture alpha chains, its abundance should not be given much weight. The chain joins TRBV27 to TRBJ2-3, with a tentative D call TRBD2 (5 bases). CDR3 length: 16 amino acids. The germline gives CDR1 MNHEY, CDR2 SMNVEV (reference sequence). Trimming pared 7 bases from V and 4 bases from J, leaving 21 bases between. CDR3 residues: CASILRAHNGADTQYF. The CDR3 DNA is TGTGCCAGCATTCTCCGGGCCCATAACGGGGCAGATACGCAGTATTTT.